The present T cell receptor (beta chain) was sequenced within a study of shared clonotypes between healthy human individuals. Study-level results: Represented diversity, genetic and exposure-history alike, was limited by few donors. Collection of samples was limited to blood; tissue repertoires likely differ.

The material for each subset, its genomic DNA, was split evenly across several immunoSEQ plates. Assay: immunoSEQ multiplex PCR; the TCRdb copy retains only in-frame clones and omits some. The sample lists 2 million to 2.5 million clones, approximately 94% occurring once. The donors were all Caucasian adults (living in Nashville, Tennessee). The CDR3 sequence is 15 residues long. Germline loops: CDR1 SGHTA, CDR2 FQGNSA. V lost 3 bases to trimming and J lost 0 bases; unmatched junction nucleotides: 3. Remarks on this clone: Its target is unknown. The sample carries other DNA sequences with the same CDR3.

The TCR originated in a man between 18 and 35 years old in good health. Some clones in this sample may be carry-over from other donors' samples. Source material: naive CD4+ T cells from PBMCs. Subset denoted: CD45RA+ positively selected. The chain has TRBV7-2 and TRBJ2-3; 7 nucleotides match TRBD2. In nucleotides, the CDR3 is TGTGCCAGCAGCTTGGCGGGAGTGAGCACAGATACGCAGTATTTT. It is translated as CASSLAGVSTDTQYF.